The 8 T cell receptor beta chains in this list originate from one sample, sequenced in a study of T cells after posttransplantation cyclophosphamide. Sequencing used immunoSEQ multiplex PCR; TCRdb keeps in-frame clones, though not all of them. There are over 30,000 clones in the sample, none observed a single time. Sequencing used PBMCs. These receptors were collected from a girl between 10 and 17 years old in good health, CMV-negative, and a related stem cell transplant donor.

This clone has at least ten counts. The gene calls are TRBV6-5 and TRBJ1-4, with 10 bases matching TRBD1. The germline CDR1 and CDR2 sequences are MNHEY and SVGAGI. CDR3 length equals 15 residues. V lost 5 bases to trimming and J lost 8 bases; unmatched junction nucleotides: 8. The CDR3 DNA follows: TGTGCCAGCAGTCTCTCCGGGACAGGGGCCGAAAAACTGTTTTTT. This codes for CASSLSGTGAEKLFF.

The CDR3 loop reads CASASGSSGSEQYF. DNA for the CDR3: TGCGCCAGCGCTAGCGGGAGCTCCGGCTCCGAGCAGTACTTC. J is TRBJ2-7 and V is TRBV5-1; 10 nucleotides align to TRBD2. Germline values: CDR1 SGHRS, CDR2 YFSETQ. This CDR3 comprises 14 residues. V trimming: 7 bases; J trimming: 6 bases; junction bases outside the gene matches: 10.

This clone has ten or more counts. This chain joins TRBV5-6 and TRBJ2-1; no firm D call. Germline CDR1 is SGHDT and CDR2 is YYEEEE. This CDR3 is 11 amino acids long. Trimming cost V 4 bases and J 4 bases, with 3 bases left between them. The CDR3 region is CASSQYNEQFF. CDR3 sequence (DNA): TGTGCCAGCAGCCAGTACAATGAGCAGTTCTTC.

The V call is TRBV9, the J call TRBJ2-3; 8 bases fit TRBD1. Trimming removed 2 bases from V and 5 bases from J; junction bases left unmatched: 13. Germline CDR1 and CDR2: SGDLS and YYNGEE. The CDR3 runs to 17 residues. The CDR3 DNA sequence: TGTGCCAGCAGCGTTTGGGGAACAGGGGGTTTAAGAGATACGCAGTATTTT. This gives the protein CASSVWGTGGLRDTQYF.

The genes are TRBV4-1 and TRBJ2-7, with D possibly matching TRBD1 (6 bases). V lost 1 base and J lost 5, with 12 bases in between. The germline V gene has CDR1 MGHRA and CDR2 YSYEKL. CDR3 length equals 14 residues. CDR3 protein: CASSQGFRDNEQYF. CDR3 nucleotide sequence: TGCGCCAGCAGCCAAGGTTTCAGGGACAACGAGCAGTACTTC.

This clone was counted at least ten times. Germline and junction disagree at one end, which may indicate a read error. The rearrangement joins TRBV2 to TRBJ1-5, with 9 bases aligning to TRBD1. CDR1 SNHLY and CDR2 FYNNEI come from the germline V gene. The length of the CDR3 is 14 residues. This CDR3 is CASSGQGTYQPQHF. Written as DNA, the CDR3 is TGTGCCAGTAGTGGACAGGGGACTTACCAGCCCCAGCATTTT.

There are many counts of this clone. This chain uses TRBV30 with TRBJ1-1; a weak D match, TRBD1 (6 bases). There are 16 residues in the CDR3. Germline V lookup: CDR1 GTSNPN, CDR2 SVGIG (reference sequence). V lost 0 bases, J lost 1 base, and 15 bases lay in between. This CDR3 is CAWSVRAGAGNTEAFF. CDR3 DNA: TGTGCCTGGAGTGTTAGGGCGGGGGCTGGGAACACTGAAGCTTTCTTT. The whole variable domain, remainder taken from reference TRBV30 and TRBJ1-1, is SQTIHQWPATLVQPVGSPLSLECTVEGTSNPNLYWYRQAAGRGLQLLFYSVGIGQISSEVPQNLSASRPQDRQFILSSKKLLLSDSGFYLCAWSVRAGAGNTEAFFGQGTRLTVV.

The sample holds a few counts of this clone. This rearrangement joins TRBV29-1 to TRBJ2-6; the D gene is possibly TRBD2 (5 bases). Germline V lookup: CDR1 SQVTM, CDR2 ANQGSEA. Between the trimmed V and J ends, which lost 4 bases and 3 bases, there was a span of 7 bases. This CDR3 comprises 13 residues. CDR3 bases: TGCAGCGTTGGAGGGCTTGGGGCCAACGTCCTGACTTTC. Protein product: CSVGGLGANVLTF.